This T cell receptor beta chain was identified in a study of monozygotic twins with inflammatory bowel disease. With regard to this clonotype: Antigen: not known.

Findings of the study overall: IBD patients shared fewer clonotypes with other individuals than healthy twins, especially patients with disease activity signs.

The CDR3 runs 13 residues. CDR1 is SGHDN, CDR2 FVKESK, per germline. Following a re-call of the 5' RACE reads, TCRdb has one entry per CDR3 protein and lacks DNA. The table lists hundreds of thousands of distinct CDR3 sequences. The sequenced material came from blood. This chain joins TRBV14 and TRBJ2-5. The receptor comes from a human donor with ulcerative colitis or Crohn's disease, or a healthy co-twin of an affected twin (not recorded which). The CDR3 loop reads CASSLRTAGTQYF.